The T cell receptor (beta chain) under discussion was sequenced for a study of T cell responses to AZD1222 COVID-19 vaccine. Sequencing used immunoSEQ multiplex PCR; TCRdb keeps in-frame clones, though not all of them. The sample yields fewer than 200,000 clones, approximately 94% seen once. From germline, CDR1 is WSHSY and CDR2 SAAADI. The CDR3 has 15 amino acids. Trimming took 0 bases from V and 4 from J, leaving 9 bases between them. Sequenced here: peripheral blood, sampled 28 days after the second AZD1222 dose. This receptor was obtained from an adult who received the AZD1222 COVID-19 vaccine. The rearrangement uses TRBV10-2 and TRBJ2-2; D may be TRBD1 (6 bases). Written as DNA, the CDR3 is TGCGCCAGCAGTGAGTCTAGAGGGGGCACCGGGGAGCTGTTTTTT. It specifies CASSESRGGTGELFF.